This T cell receptor (beta chain) was identified during a study of T-cell memory formation after mild COVID-19. Overall study context: Largely donor-specific TCR clusters were found. General study results and limits: Chiefly within CM and EM were the contracting CD4+ clones; CD8+ ones were within EMRA.

5'RACE primed from the constant segment yielded TCR alpha and TCR beta cDNA libraries bearing sample barcodes and UMIs. TCRdb processed the 5' RACE reads anew with MiXCR; each CDR3 protein has one entry. The table records fewer than 300,000 distinct CDR3 sequences, roughly a sixth of them present only once. V dropped 4 bases and J dropped 10 bases, with 18 bases sitting between them. CDR1 is SGHRS, CDR2 YFSETQ, per germline. This CDR3 region has 15 residues. In its sample, this clonotype was seen many times. What it binds is not known. The sequence came from a man between 18 and 35 years old who had mild COVID-19 (a few samples of this study predate the infection). Cell type and time point are not known. The chain uses TRBV5-1 and TRBJ1-6, with D possibly matching TRBD1 (6 bases). Sequencing was done on a sample of PBMCs or a T cell subset sorted from them (not recorded which). The CDR3 sequence: CASSPQGLGQSPLHF. The CDR3 DNA reads TGCGCCAGCAGCCCACAGGGCCTGGGACAATCACCCCTCCACTTT.